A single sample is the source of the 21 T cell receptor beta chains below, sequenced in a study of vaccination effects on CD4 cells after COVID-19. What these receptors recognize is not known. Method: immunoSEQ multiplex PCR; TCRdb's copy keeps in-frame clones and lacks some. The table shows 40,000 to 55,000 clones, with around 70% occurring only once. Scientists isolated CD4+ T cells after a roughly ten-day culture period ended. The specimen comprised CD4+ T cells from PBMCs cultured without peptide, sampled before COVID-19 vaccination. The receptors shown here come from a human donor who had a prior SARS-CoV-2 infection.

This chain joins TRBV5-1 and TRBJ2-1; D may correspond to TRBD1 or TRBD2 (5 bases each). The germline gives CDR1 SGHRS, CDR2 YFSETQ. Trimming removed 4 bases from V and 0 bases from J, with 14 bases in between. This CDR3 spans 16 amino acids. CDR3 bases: TGCGCCAGCAGCAACTTACAGGCGGGCTCCTACAATGAGCAGTTCTTC. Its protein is CASSNLQAGSYNEQFF.

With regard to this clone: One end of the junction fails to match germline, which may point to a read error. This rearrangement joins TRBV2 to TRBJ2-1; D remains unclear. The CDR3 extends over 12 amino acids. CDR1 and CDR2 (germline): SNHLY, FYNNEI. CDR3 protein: CASSTEARVSIF. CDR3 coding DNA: TGTGCCAGCAGCACCGAAGCTAGGGTTTCGATCTTC.

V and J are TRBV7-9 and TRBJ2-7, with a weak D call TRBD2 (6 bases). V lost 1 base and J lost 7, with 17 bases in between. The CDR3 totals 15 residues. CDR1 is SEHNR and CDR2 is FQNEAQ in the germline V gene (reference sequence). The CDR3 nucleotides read TGTGCCAGCAGCTTAGGTATGGGAGGATCTGGAGAGCAGTACTTC. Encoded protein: CASSLGMGGSGEQYF.

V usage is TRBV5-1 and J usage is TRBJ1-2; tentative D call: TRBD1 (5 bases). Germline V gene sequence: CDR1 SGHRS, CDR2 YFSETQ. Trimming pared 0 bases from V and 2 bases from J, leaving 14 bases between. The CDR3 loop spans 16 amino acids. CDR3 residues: CASSLVSGTGNYGYTF. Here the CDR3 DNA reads TGCGCCAGCAGCTTGGTTTCCGGGACGGGGAACTATGGCTACACCTTC.

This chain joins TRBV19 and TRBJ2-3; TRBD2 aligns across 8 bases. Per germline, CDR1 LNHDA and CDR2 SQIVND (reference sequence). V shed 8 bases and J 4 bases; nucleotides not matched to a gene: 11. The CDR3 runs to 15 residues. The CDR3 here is CASGVLAGKSDTQYF. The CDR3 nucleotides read TGTGCCAGTGGGGTTTTAGCGGGAAAGTCAGATACGCAGTATTTT.

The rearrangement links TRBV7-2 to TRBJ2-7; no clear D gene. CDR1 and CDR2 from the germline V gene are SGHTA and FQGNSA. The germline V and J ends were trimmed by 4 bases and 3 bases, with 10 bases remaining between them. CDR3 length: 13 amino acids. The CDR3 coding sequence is TGTGCCAGCAGCTCAGGTTTGGGCTACGAGCAGTACTTC. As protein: CASSSGLGYEQYF.

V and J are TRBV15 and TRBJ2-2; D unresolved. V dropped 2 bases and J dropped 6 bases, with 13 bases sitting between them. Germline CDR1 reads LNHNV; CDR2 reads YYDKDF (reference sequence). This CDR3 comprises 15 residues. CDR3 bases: TGTGCCACCAGCAGACCAAAGGATGGGCCCGGGGAGCTGTTTTTT. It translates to CATSRPKDGPGELFF.

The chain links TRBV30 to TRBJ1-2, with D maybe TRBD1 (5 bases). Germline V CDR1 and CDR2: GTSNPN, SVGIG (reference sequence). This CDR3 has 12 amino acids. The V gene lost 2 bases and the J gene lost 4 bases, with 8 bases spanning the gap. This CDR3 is CAWSHDSYGYTF. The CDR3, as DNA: TGTGCCTGGAGTCATGACAGCTATGGCTACACCTTC.

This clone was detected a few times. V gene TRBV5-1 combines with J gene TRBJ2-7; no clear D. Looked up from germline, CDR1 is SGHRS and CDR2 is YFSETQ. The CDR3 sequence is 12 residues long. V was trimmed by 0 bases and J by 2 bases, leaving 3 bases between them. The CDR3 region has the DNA TGCGCCAGCAGCTTGGACACCTACGAGCAGTACTTC. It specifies CASSLDTYEQYF.

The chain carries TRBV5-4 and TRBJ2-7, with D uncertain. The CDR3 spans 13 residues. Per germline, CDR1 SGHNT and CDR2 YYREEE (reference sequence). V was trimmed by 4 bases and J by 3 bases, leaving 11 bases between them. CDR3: CASSRGSDYEQYF. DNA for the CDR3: TGTGCCAGCAGCCGCGGATCCGACTACGAGCAGTACTTC.

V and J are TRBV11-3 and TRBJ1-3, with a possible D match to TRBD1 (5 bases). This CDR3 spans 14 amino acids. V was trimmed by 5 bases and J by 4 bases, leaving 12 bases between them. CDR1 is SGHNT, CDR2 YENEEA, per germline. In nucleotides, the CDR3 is TGTGCCAGCAGCCGACGGGGGAACGGAAACACCATATATTTT. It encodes CASSRRGNGNTIYF.

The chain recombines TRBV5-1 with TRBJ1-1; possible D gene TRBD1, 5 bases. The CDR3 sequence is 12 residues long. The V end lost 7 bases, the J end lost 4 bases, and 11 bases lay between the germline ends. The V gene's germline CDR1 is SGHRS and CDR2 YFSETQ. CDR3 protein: CASSIGGTEAFF. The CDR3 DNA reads TGCGCCAGCTCAATTGGGGGCACTGAAGCTTTCTTT.

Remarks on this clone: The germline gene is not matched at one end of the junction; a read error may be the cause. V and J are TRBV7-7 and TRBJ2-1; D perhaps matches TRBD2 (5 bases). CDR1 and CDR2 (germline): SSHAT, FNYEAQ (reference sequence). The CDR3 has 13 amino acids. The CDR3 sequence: CASSPNVGDEQFF. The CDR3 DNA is TGTGCTAGCAGCCCCAACGTGGGAGACGAGCAGTTCTTC.

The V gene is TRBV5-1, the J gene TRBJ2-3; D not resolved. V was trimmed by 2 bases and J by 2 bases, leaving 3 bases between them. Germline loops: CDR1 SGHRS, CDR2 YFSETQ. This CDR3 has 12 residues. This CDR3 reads CASSFSTDTQYF. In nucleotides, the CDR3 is TGCGCCAGCAGCTTTTCCACAGATACGCAGTATTTT.

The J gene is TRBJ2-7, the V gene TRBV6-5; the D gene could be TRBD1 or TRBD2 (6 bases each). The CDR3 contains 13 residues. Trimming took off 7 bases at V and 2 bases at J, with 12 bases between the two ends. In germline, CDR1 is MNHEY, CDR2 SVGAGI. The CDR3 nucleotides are TGTGCCAGCAAGGCGGAGGGGGCCTACGAGCAGTACTTC. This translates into CASKAEGAYEQYF.

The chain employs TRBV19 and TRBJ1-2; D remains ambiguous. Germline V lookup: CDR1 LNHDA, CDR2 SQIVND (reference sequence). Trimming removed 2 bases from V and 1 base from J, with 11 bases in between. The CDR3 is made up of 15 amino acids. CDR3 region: CASSIKQWDNYGYTF. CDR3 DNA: TGTGCCAGTAGTATAAAGCAATGGGATAACTATGGCTACACCTTC.

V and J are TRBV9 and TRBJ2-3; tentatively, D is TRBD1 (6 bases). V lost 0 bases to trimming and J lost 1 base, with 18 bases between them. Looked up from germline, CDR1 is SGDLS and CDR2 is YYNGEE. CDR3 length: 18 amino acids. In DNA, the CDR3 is TGTGCCAGCAGCGTAGGACGGAACAGGGTCAGCGGCACAGATACGCAGTATTTT. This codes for CASSVGRNRVSGTDTQYF.

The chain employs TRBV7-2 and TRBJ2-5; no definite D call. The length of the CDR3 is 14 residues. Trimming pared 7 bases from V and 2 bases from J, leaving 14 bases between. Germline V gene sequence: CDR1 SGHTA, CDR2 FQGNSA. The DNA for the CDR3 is TGTGCCAGCACCCCTAGATTTGGACAAGAGACCCAGTACTTC. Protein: CASTPRFGQETQYF. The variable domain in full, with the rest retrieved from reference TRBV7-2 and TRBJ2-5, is GAGVSQSPSNKVTEKGKDVELRCDPISGHTALYWYRQSLGQGLEFLIYFQGNSAPDKSGLPSDRFSAERTGGSVSTLTIQRTQQEDSAVYLCASTPRFGQETQYFGPGTRLLVL.

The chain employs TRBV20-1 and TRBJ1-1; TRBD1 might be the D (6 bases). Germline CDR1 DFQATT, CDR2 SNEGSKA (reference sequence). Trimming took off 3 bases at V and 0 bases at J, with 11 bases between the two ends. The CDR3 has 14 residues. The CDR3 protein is CSASRQGMNTEAFF. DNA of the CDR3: TGCAGTGCTAGTCGGCAGGGGATGAACACTGAAGCTTTCTTT.

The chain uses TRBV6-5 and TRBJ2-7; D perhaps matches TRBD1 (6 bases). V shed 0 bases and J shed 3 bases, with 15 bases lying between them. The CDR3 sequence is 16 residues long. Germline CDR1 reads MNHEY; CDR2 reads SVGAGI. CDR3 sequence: CASSYSPRGTSYEQYF. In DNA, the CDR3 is TGTGCCAGCAGTTACTCACCCAGGGGCACTAGCTACGAGCAGTACTTC.

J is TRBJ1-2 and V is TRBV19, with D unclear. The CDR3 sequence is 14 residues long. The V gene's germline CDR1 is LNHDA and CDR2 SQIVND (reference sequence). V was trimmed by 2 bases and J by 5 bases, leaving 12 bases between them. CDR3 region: CASSINAPTYGYTF. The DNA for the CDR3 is TGTGCCAGTAGTATAAACGCCCCAACTTATGGCTACACCTTC.